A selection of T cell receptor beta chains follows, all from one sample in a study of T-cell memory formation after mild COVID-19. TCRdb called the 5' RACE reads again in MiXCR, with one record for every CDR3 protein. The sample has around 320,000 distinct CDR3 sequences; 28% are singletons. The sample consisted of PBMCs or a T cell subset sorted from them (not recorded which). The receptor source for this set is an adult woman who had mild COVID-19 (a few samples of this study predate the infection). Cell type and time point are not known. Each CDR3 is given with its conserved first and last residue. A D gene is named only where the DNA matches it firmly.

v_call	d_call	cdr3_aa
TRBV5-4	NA	CASSLAAQGGEQYF
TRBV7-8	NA	CASSLYRQPTYEQYF
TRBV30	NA	CAWSFRGWETQYF
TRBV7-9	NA	CASSPGEWDQPQHF
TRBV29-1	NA	CSVETRGGDHRGEKLFF
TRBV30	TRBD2	CAWSPGLAGNEQFF
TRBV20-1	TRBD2	CSAAPTSGGYERYF
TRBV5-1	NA	CASSSIGDEQYF
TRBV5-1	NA	CASSSGPGGLGEQYF
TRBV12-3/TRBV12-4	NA	CASSLVKPPPEQFF
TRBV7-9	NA	CASSLAYVMGLPYEQYF
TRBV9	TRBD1	CASSVRGTGVNEQFF
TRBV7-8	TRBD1	CASSPGTGGRYEQYF
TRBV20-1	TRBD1	CSATNRGRYEQYF
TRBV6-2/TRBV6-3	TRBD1	CASRPAGQGGQILYGYTF
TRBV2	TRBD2	CASSEARLAGGRGYEQYF
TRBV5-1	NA	CASSFDRTDTQYF
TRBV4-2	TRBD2	CASSHDPGLAGAAGELFF
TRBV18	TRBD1	CASSPGQGALNTEAFF
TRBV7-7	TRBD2	CASGPLRENTGELFF
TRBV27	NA	CASSLVQGTEQYF
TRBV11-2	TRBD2	CASSSVAAGLAGETPYF
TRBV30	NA	CASSPQRTITDTQYF
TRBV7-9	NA	CASSSSSWDGCTF
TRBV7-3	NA	CASSSGRGQTEAFF
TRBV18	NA	CASSEGIDNDEQYF
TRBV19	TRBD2	CASSISLAGDYEQYF
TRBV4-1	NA	CASSNRLGKAADTQYF
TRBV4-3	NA	CASSQDPRTNEQFF
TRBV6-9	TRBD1	CASSYPGGYGYTF
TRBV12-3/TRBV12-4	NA	CASSPVSGQETQYF
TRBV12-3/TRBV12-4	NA	CASSPRDSAKAGELFF
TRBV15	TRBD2	CATSSIRTSEPTDTQYF
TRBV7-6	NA	CASSLARGASTDTQYF
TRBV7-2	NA	CASSPRRDNTEAFF
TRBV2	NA	CASSEEETNNEQFF
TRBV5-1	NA	CASSLSRRQETQYF
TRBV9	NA	CASSVGPNYGYTF
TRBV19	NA	CASSGEPPLYEQYF
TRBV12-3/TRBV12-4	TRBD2	CASSLPLAGVEQFF
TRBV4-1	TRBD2	CASSQESSGGPANIQYF
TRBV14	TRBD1	CASSHPGTGVEKLFF
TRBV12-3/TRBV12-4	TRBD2	CASSGTSGRTDTQYF
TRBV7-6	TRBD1	CASSPRDREDEKLFF
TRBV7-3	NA	CASSLTVGPDTQYF
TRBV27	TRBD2	CASSLSAGNYNEQFF
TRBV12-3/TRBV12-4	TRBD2	CASSLEEGLAGSTDTQYF
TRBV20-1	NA	CRAGGTEAFF
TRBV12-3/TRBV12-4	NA	CASSLETTTGNGYTF
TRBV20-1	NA	CSAREGRAPEAFF
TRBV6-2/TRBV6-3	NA	CASSYSQRSFMNTQYF
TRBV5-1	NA	CASSLTRVNSYEQYF
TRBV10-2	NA	CASSESARVTDTQYF
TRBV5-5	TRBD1	CASSTDRGDTEAFF
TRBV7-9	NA	CASSLQGSPLHF
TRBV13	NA	CASSSLSMGVLRGAFF
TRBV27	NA	CASSPRGGERNYNEQFF
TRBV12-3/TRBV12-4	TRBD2	CASGNSGGTDTQYF
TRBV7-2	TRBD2	CASSLGLAGEGQFF